The rows below give T cell receptor beta chains drawn from one sample of a study of human T cells and chemical hapten exposure. TCRdb re-called the RACE reads with MiXCR, one entry per CDR3 protein. The table lists 89,000 or so distinct CDR3 sequences, 8.5% of them singletons. The sequences come from whole blood, collected in connection with sensitization to the hapten diphenylcyclopropenone (DPC). The receptors were gathered from a man aged 35-49 years with alopecia areata. Some clones in this sample may be carry-over from other donors' samples. Each CDR3 is given without its conserved first and last residue.

j_call v_call cdr3_aa
TRBJ2-3 TRBV7-9 ASSPQGVASDTQY
TRBJ2-5 TRBV28 ASRPGRQKEETQY
TRBJ2-5 TRBV7-9 ASSSSAYQETQY
TRBJ1-6 TRBV30 AWSVSGISYNSPLH
TRBJ1-2 TRBV28 ASSLNPGANYGYT
TRBJ2-1 TRBV29-1 SVQLAGAKNEQF
TRBJ2-3 TRBV27 ASNGLAGRSTDTQY
TRBJ1-2 TRBV7-2 ASTLLTGASNYGYT
TRBJ1-2 TRBV29-1 SVEGSRESNYGYT
TRBJ2-1 TRBV6-2/TRBV6-3 ASSQQDPSYNEQF
TRBJ2-7 TRBV4-2 ASSQARGEFYEQY
TRBJ2-7 TRBV20-1 SASPGAGDEQY
TRBJ2-7 TRBV19 ASSLLGSGYEQY
TRBJ1-5 TRBV12-3/TRBV12-4 ASSLGQSSNQPQH
TRBJ2-3 TRBV20-1 SGQGPRTDTQY
TRBJ1-4 TRBV18 ASTEGAGATNEKLF
TRBJ2-3 TRBV12-3/TRBV12-4 ASSFGGGSDTQY
TRBJ2-3 TRBV12-3/TRBV12-4 ASSSKDTQY
TRBJ2-2 TRBV12-3/TRBV12-4 ASSFLNPRTPQFPGELF
TRBJ2-5 TRBV28 ASSLAGMKETQY
TRBJ1-5 TRBV11-1 ASSLRGSIGEPQH
TRBJ1-5 TRBV12-3/TRBV12-4 ANSATPDSNQPQH
TRBJ2-2 TRBV20-1 SARDWSGTTNTGELF
TRBJ1-1 TRBV6-2/TRBV6-3 ASLQSWLNTEAF
TRBJ2-6 TRBV28 ASSGDGTPRRAGANVLT
TRBJ2-3 TRBV28 ASSPGAGVVTDTQY
TRBJ2-1 TRBV20-1 SAHIAGGSYNEQF
TRBJ1-5 TRBV28 ASKATGRNQPQH
TRBJ1-4 TRBV20-1 SARDRRGRLNEKLF
TRBJ2-1 TRBV20-1 SALGLASGRDNNEQF
TRBJ2-7 TRBV18 ASVTGTGAREQY
TRBJ2-7 TRBV18 ASSPITGGAWEQY
TRBJ1-5 TRBV27 ASSLQGVGQPQH
TRBJ2-5 TRBV7-7 ASSSGLAGETQY
TRBJ1-1 TRBV5-1 ASSVGTGNTEAF
TRBJ2-4 TRBV6-2/TRBV6-3 ASSLSGVAKNIQY
TRBJ2-3 TRBV20-1 SARVGGRATDTQY
TRBJ2-6 TRBV24-1 ATSAQGALTGANVLT
TRBJ1-4 TRBV28 ASSFASVPGKLF
TRBJ1-2 TRBV7-2 ASSLTGGLDAGGYT
TRBJ2-1 TRBV11-3 ARWRETSYNEQF
TRBJ2-3 TRBV29-1 SIRAVRNTDTQY
TRBJ2-3 TRBV29-1 TTRMGQDTQY
TRBJ2-3 TRBV20-1 SARATSGSPSTDTQY
TRBJ1-1 TRBV2 ASSEIRGASAF
TRBJ2-1 TRBV20-1 SARGQGRRNEQF
TRBJ2-3 TRBV13 ASEITGFTDTQY
TRBJ2-2 TRBV19 ASSRRQVANTGELF
TRBJ1-2 TRBV10-3 AIYTGYGYT
TRBJ2-7 TRBV25-1 ASYGTGVYEQY
TRBJ2-7 TRBV7-9 ASSLGSGAAY
TRBJ2-5 TRBV6-5 ASSPDRAVVTQY
TRBJ1-5 TRBV20-1 SARDKRKREMGQPQH